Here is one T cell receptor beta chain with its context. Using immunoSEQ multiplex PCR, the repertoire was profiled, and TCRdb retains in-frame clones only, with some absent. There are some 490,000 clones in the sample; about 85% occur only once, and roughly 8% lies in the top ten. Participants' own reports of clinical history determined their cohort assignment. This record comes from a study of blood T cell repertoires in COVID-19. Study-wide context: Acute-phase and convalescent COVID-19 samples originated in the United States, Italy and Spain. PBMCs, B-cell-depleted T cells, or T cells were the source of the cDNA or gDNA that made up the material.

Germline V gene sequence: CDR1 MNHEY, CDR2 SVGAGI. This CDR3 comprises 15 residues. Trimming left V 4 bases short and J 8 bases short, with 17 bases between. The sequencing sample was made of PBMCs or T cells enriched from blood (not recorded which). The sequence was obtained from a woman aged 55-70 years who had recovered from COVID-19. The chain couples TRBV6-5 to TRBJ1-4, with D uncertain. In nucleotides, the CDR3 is TGTGCCAGCAGTTCCCTCTCTAGTAGAGGGGAAAAACTGTTTTTT. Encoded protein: CASSSLSSRGEKLFF.